Following are 21 T cell receptor beta chains from one sample sequenced in a study of blood T cell repertoires in COVID-19. Repertoires were generated with immunoSEQ multiplex PCR, while TCRdb's copy carries only in-frame clones and drops some. Of some 240,000 clones in the sample, about nine tenths were seen once. The specimen sequenced was peripheral blood. These receptors came from a man aged 55 to 70 who had recovered from COVID-19.

The chain employs TRBV28 and TRBJ1-1; D remains unclear. Trimming cost V 4 bases and J 0 bases, with 9 bases left between them. Germline-derived CDR1 and CDR2 are MDHEN and SYDVKM. This CDR3 has 14 residues. CDR3 residues: CASSWARMNTEAFF. CDR3 in DNA: TGTGCCAGCAGTTGGGCCCGGATGAACACTGAAGCTTTCTTT.

The chain has TRBV7-2 and TRBJ2-6, with D possibly TRBD1 on 6 matching bases. Trimming shortened V by 5 bases and J by 1 base, and 18 bases separated the two germline ends. The CDR3 covers 18 residues. Germline V gene data show CDR1 as SGHTA and CDR2 as FQGNSA. The CDR3 sequence: CASSLRGQVGSGANVLTF. The CDR3 coding sequence is TGTGCCAGCAGCCTCAGGGGCCAGGTCGGGTCTGGGGCCAACGTCCTGACTTTC.

This sequence joins TRBV2 and TRBJ2-6; 8 bases line up with TRBD1. Germline CDR1 and CDR2: SNHLY and FYNNEI. The V and J ends lost 5 bases and 1 base, in that order; junction bases with no gene match: 7. The CDR3 runs 17 residues. CDR3 loop: CASSTGQGTSGANVLTF. The CDR3 DNA sequence: TGTGCCAGCAGTACTGGACAGGGCACATCTGGGGCCAACGTCCTGACTTTC.

The gene calls are TRBV18 and TRBJ1-5; 8 nucleotides align to TRBD1. The germline gives CDR1 KGHSH, CDR2 LQKENI. V was clipped by 4 bases and J by 2 bases; unmatched bases: 4. CDR3 length: 15 residues. The CDR3 nucleotides read TGTGCCAGCTCACAGGGACAGGTTCGCAATCAGCCCCAGCATTTT. This gives the protein CASSQGQVRNQPQHF.

This rearrangement joins TRBV28 to TRBJ2-7; 9 bases match TRBD1. With V trimmed by 5 bases and J by 1 base, 6 bases remained unmatched. The CDR3 is made up of 15 amino acids. The germline V gene encodes CDR1 MDHEN and CDR2 SYDVKM. CDR3 sequence: CASSKQGAGSYEQYF. As DNA, the CDR3 is TGTGCCAGCAGTAAACAGGGGGCTGGGTCCTACGAGCAGTACTTC.

The chain is built from TRBV5-8 and TRBJ1-2; D not certain. V lost 6 bases to trimming and J lost 7 bases, with 16 bases between them. The CDR3 length is 13 residues. In germline, CDR1 is SGHTS, CDR2 YDEGEE. The DNA for the CDR3 is TGTGCCAGCACCCACCCGGGGAAGGGTGGCTACACCTTC. This codes for CASTHPGKGGYTF.

V and J are TRBV23-1 and TRBJ2-7, with D perhaps matching TRBD2 (5 bases). TRBV23-1 is placed among ORFs of uncertain function. The CDR3 is 16 amino acids. Trimming stripped 6 bases from V and 0 bases from J, with 18 bases between. The CDR3 region is CASSPHRASTSYEQYV. CDR3 nucleotide sequence: TGCGCCAGCAGCCCACATAGGGCTAGCACCTCCTACGAGCAGTACGTC.

V and J are TRBV20-1 and TRBJ1-4; the D is unclear. Between the trimmed V and J ends, which lost 4 bases and 5 bases, there was a span of 5 bases. CDR1 and CDR2 from the germline V gene are DFQATT and SNEGSKA (reference sequence). The CDR3 covers 11 residues. This chain's CDR3 is CSAIQNEKLFF. Written as DNA, the CDR3 is TGCAGTGCTATACAGAATGAAAAACTGTTTTTT.

The chain recombines TRBV19 with TRBJ2-5; 8 nucleotides align to TRBD1. From germline, CDR1 is LNHDA and CDR2 SQIVND (reference sequence). V dropped 8 bases and J dropped 5; count of bases not matched to a gene: 10. The CDR3 has 14 residues. CDR3 loop: CASVGQGLPETQYF. The CDR3 region has the DNA TGTGCCAGTGTCGGACAGGGCCTGCCGGAGACCCAGTACTTC.

This clone was counted once. The genes are TRBV5-1 and TRBJ1-6, with D tentatively TRBD1 (5 bases). Trimming stripped 1 base from V and 9 bases from J, with 17 bases between. This CDR3 comprises 16 residues. Germline V gene lookup returns CDR1 SGHRS and CDR2 YFSETQ. CDR3: CASSLITGDGSSPLHF. Here the CDR3 DNA reads TGCGCCAGCAGCTTGATCACGGGGGACGGCTCTTCACCCCTCCACTTT.

The DNA for the CDR3 is TGTGCCTGGAGTCTACGGGGGGGGACTCGCAAAAACATTCAGTACTTC. This sequence encodes CAWSLRGGTRKNIQYF. The chain has TRBV30 and TRBJ2-4; 8 bases map to TRBD2. The ends lost 2 bases at V and 3 bases at J; junction bases unmatched: 9. This CDR3 has 16 amino acids. Germline lookup yields CDR1 GTSNPN and CDR2 SVGIG (reference sequence).

The chain joins TRBV5-1 to TRBJ1-4, with D possibly matching TRBD1 (6 bases). Trimming removed 2 bases at V and 6 bases at J, with 17 bases between. The CDR3 consists of 16 residues. Germline CDR1 reads SGHRS; CDR2 reads YFSETQ. This chain's CDR3 is CASSFGTGLNYEKLFF. As DNA, the CDR3 is TGCGCCAGCAGCTTTGGTACAGGGCTTAATTATGAAAAACTGTTTTTT. Full variable domain (rest looked up from reference TRBV5-1 and TRBJ1-4): KAGVTQTPRYLIKTRGQQVTLSCSPISGHRSVSWYQQTPGQGLQFLFEYFSETQRNKGNFPGRFSGRQFSNSRSEMNVSTLELGDSALYLCASSFGTGLNYEKLFFGSGTQLSVL.

A few counts support this clone. V and J are TRBV18 and TRBJ1-1; maybe TRBD1 (6 bases). This CDR3 contains 14 residues. CDR1 is KGHSH, CDR2 LQKENI, per germline. Trimming cost V 3 bases and J 7 bases, with 15 bases left between them. The CDR3 DNA reads as TGTGCCAGCTCACCCACAGGGCTACCTAGTGAAGCTTTCTTT. Its protein product is CASSPTGLPSEAFF.

The rearrangement joins TRBV7-9 to TRBJ2-2, with D maybe TRBD2 (6 bases). This CDR3 is 14 amino acids long. CDR1 is SEHNR and CDR2 is FQNEAQ in the germline V gene (reference sequence). V lost 4 bases and J 5 bases, leaving 11 bases between the germline ends. In nucleotides, the CDR3 is TGTGCCAGCAGCTCGACTAGGGTGACCGGGGAGCTGTTTTTT. This gives the protein CASSSTRVTGELFF.

This sequence joins TRBV4-1 and TRBJ1-2, with 9 positions matching TRBD1. This CDR3 is 14 amino acids long. In germline, CDR1 is MGHRA, CDR2 YSYEKL. V was clipped by 3 bases and J by 5 bases; unmatched bases: 4. The chain's CDR3 is CASSQEQGAYGYTF. The DNA for the CDR3 is TGCGCCAGCAGCCAGGAACAGGGGGCGTATGGCTACACCTTC.

The rearrangement uses TRBV6-1 and TRBJ1-6, with 11 bases fitting TRBD1. The CDR3 runs 19 residues. V lost 3 bases, J lost 9 bases, and 16 bases stayed unmatched. Germline V gives CDR1 MNHNS, CDR2 SASEGT. CDR3 protein: CASSDLQDRGRRPSSPLHF. In DNA, the CDR3 is TGTGCCAGCAGTGACCTTCAGGACAGGGGGCGCCGGCCATCTTCACCCCTCCACTTT.

This clone was seen more than once but under ten times. The rearrangement links TRBV7-9 to TRBJ1-1, with unresolved D. The germline V and J ends were trimmed by 3 bases and 4 bases, with 12 bases remaining between them. Germline CDR1 reads SEHNR; CDR2 reads FQNEAQ (reference sequence). The CDR3 runs to 14 residues. This CDR3 is CASSFVRQATEAFF. The CDR3, as DNA: TGTGCCAGCAGCTTCGTCCGACAAGCCACTGAAGCTTTCTTT.

The V and J genes are TRBV5-1 and TRBJ1-2; 7 nucleotides agree with TRBD1. This CDR3 spans 14 amino acids. In germline, CDR1 is SGHRS, CDR2 YFSETQ. J was trimmed by 3 bases and V by 4 bases; bases with no gene match: 6. The CDR3, as DNA: TGCGCCAGCAGCGCAGGACAGGACTACTATGGCTACACCTTC. Protein product: CASSAGQDYYGYTF. The full variable domain, its missing parts supplied by reference TRBV5-1 and TRBJ1-2, is KAGVTQTPRYLIKTRGQQVTLSCSPISGHRSVSWYQQTPGQGLQFLFEYFSETQRNKGNFPGRFSGRQFSNSRSEMNVSTLELGDSALYLCASSAGQDYYGYTFGSGTRLTVV.

V and J are TRBV5-1 and TRBJ2-1; 10 positions match TRBD2. After removal of 4 bases from V and 5 bases from J, the junction contained 6 bases not matched to a gene. Looked up from germline, CDR1 is SGHRS and CDR2 is YFSETQ. The CDR3 consists of 15 residues. The CDR3 bases are TGCGCCAGCAGCCCCGGACTAGCGGTCCACAATGAGCAGTTCTTC. Translating it yields CASSPGLAVHNEQFF.

V and J are TRBV27 and TRBJ2-3; D is uncertain. Germline-derived CDR1 and CDR2 are MNHEY and SMNVEV (reference sequence). Trimming removed 4 bases from V and 4 bases from J, with 15 bases in between. CDR3 size: 15 residues. The CDR3 region has the DNA TGTGCCAGCAGTTCCGACTCGTTTGGAGCAGATACGCAGTATTTT. Translated, it gives CASSSDSFGADTQYF.

The chain uses TRBV29-1 and TRBJ2-5, with 8 bases aligning to TRBD1. The V and J ends lost 7 bases and 3 bases, in that order; junction bases with no gene match: 4. The CDR3 has 12 residues. Per germline, CDR1 SQVTM and CDR2 ANQGSEA. CDR3 DNA: TGCAGCGGCGCGGACAGGGAAGAGACCCAGTACTTC. Protein product: CSGADREETQYF.